Reported below is one TCR beta chain. Its matching antigen is unknown. This specimen comes from a study of T cell responses to AZD1222 COVID-19 vaccine. General study results and limits: The repertoires were collected only after the peak T cell response. Per reports, nearly half of all spike-specific TCRs target regions that are unmutated in variants. Only a handful of people who got AZD1222 tested seropositive at baseline. There were mostly white British donors and more females than males, and clonal diversity was possibly underestimated.

TCRdb's copy holds only in-frame clones and misses some; the assay was immunoSEQ multiplex PCR. The table has 150,000 to 200,000 clones, 87% seen once. Between the trimmed V and J ends, which lost 0 bases and 3 bases, there was a span of 8 bases. CDR3 length equals 14 residues. From germline, CDR1 is SEHNR and CDR2 FQNEAQ (reference sequence). This clonotype was sampled from an adult in good health. The sequencing here drew on peripheral blood, taken on day 0 of MenACWY control vaccination. The J gene is TRBJ1-2, the V gene TRBV7-9; the D gene is possibly TRBD1 (5 bases). CDR3 sequence (DNA): TGTGCCAGCAGCTTAGCGGTGGGGGACTATGGCTACACCTTC. Protein sequence: CASSLAVGDYGYTF.